These 17 T cell receptor beta chains were all obtained from the same sample, sequenced in a study of T-cell memory formation after mild COVID-19. TCRdb reprocessed the 5' RACE reads via MiXCR and lists one record per CDR3 protein. The data hold roughly 68,000 distinct CDR3 sequences, with approximately 15% observed a single time. Input material: PBMCs or a T cell subset sorted from them (not recorded which). These TCRs come from an adult woman who had mild COVID-19 (a few samples of this study predate the infection). Cell type and time point are not known.

This clonotype was picked up a small number of times. The chain uses TRBV2 and TRBJ2-6; a weak D match, TRBD1 (6 bases). V lost 5 bases to trimming and J lost 3 bases, with 11 bases between them. Germline V gene sequence: CDR1 SNHLY, CDR2 FYNNEI. The CDR3 is 15 residues long. The CDR3 is CASSSQGYGANVLTF. The CDR3 DNA reads TGTGCCAGCAGTTCACAGGGATATGGGGCCAACGTCCTGACTTTC.

V and J are TRBV18 and TRBJ2-1, with 9 nucleotides matching TRBD2. Germline assignment: CDR1 KGHSH and CDR2 LQKENI. The junction had 13 bases not matched to a gene; V was cut back by 3 bases and J by 13 bases. The CDR3 runs 15 residues. The CDR3 protein is CASSPLGSGGTEQFF. The CDR3 DNA is TGTGCCAGCTCACCCCTGGGTAGCGGGGGAACTGAACAGTTCTTC.

This clonotype was counted many times. The chain combines TRBV6-4 with TRBJ2-3; the match to TRBD2 covers 8 bases. The CDR3 extends over 14 amino acids. Germline lookup yields CDR1 MRHNA and CDR2 SNTAGT. The V and J ends lost 4 bases and 0 bases, in that order; junction bases with no gene match: 0. CDR3: CASSASGSTDTQYF. Here the CDR3 DNA reads TGTGCCAGCAGTGCTAGCGGGAGCACAGATACGCAGTATTTT.

The rearrangement joins TRBV4-1 to TRBJ1-4; a possible D gene is TRBD1 (5 bases). Looked up from germline, CDR1 is MGHRA and CDR2 is YSYEKL. This CDR3 spans 15 amino acids. The V gene lost 0 bases and the J gene lost 7 bases, with 12 bases spanning the gap. CDR3 in amino acids: CASSQDVGVSEKLFF. For the CDR3, the DNA is TGCGCCAGCAGCCAAGATGTGGGGGTCAGTGAAAAACTGTTTTTT.

This clonotype has only a few counts. The chain recombines TRBV9 with TRBJ2-3; no firm D call. The V gene's germline CDR1 is SGDLS and CDR2 YYNGEE. V gave up 0 bases and J gave up 4 bases, with 12 bases separating them. This CDR3 contains 15 residues. This chain's CDR3 is CASSVDMSFPDTQYF. The CDR3 DNA reads as TGTGCCAGCAGCGTAGATATGTCATTTCCAGATACGCAGTATTTT.

This clonotype was seen a handful of times. This chain links TRBV5-6 with TRBJ2-7, with D possibly being TRBD2 (5 bases). This CDR3 is 14 amino acids long. Germline CDR1 SGHDT, CDR2 YYEEEE. Trimming left V 2 bases short and J 4 bases short, with 13 bases between. The CDR3 region has the DNA TGTGCCAGCAGCTTCGGACTCGTTTATTACGAGCAGTACTTC. Translating gives CASSFGLVYYEQYF.

This clonotype was counted many times. CDR3 loop: CASSLSYEQYF. In DNA form, the CDR3 reads TGTGCCAGCAGCCTTTCCTACGAGCAGTACTTC. This rearrangement joins TRBV7-9 to TRBJ2-7; D call uncertain. Germline CDR1 and CDR2: SEHNR and FQNEAQ (reference sequence). This CDR3 spans 11 amino acids. V gave up 5 bases and J gave up 1 base, with 3 bases separating them.

This clonotype was detected many times. The V gene is TRBV27, the J gene TRBJ2-3; 11 bases line up with TRBD1. The length of the CDR3 is 18 residues. The junction had 15 bases not matched to a gene; V was cut back by 7 bases and J by 3 bases. Germline V lookup: CDR1 MNHEY, CDR2 SMNVEV (reference sequence). CDR3 loop: CASTWTGGSLLPTDTQYF. In nucleotides, the CDR3 is TGTGCCAGCACTTGGACAGGGGGCTCCCTACTTCCGACAGATACGCAGTATTTT.

This chain joins TRBV20-1 and TRBJ2-7, with a tentative D call TRBD2 (5 bases). The germline V and J ends were trimmed by 0 bases and 5 bases, with 14 bases remaining between them. From germline, CDR1 is DFQATT and CDR2 SNEGSKA (reference sequence). The CDR3 totals 14 residues. As DNA, the CDR3 is TGCAGTGCTAGAGATTACCAGCTCGGGGACGAGCAGTACTTC. Translated, it gives CSARDYQLGDEQYF.

The chain has TRBV7-6 and TRBJ2-7; D not certain. Germline CDR1 and CDR2: SGHVS and FNYEAQ. V was cut by 1 base and J by 6 bases, with 10 bases left in between. The CDR3 has 13 residues. The CDR3 is CASSLGPLTEQYF. The CDR3 bases are TGTGCCAGCAGCTTAGGGCCACTTACCGAGCAGTACTTC.

This clonotype came up a few times. J is TRBJ2-3 and V is TRBV7-8; a weak D match, TRBD2 (6 bases). The germline V gene has CDR1 SGHVS and CDR2 FQNEAQ. With 6 bases removed from V and 1 base from J, the gap between germline ends came to 20 bases. The CDR3 consists of 17 residues. CDR3 nucleotide sequence: TGTGCCAGCAGTAACCCCGGGCGGCGGGGCCGCACAGATACGCAGTATTTT. The encoded protein is CASSNPGRRGRTDTQYF.

This clonotype was picked up many times. CDR3 region: CASRGGNAYNEQFF. In DNA, the CDR3 is TGCGCCAGCAGGGGGGGAAACGCCTACAATGAGCAGTTCTTC. This sequence joins TRBV5-1 and TRBJ2-1; TRBD2 is a possible D gene (6 bases). Germline V gives CDR1 SGHRS, CDR2 YFSETQ. The CDR3 extends over 14 amino acids. The ends were cut back, 5 bases at V and 2 bases at J, with 11 bases in the middle.

This clonotype was detected only a few times. In DNA form, the CDR3 reads TGTGCCAGCAGCGATAATCTAGCCAAAAACATTCAGTACTTC. It is translated as CASSDNLAKNIQYF. This chain joins TRBV14 and TRBJ2-4; D remains ambiguous. The V end lost 5 bases, the J end lost 0 bases, and 8 bases lay between the germline ends. The germline gives CDR1 SGHDN, CDR2 FVKESK. The CDR3 is 14 residues long.

The sample holds a few counts of this clonotype. The rearrangement uses TRBV4-1 and TRBJ2-3; D uncertain. V shed 1 base and J shed 7 bases, with 18 bases lying between them. The CDR3 contains 16 residues. Germline lookup yields CDR1 MGHRA and CDR2 YSYEKL. The CDR3 spells CASSQGARATEYTQYF. CDR3 sequence (DNA): TGCGCCAGCAGCCAAGGTGCTAGGGCTACAGAGTATACGCAGTATTTT.

The V and J genes are TRBV20-1 and TRBJ2-7; D may be TRBD2 (6 bases). Trimming pared 5 bases from V and 2 bases from J, leaving 19 bases between. CDR3 length equals 15 residues. Germline V gene lookup returns CDR1 DFQATT and CDR2 SNEGSKA (reference sequence). Written as DNA, the CDR3 is TGCAGTGCTGGCTCCGATTCGGGAGCCCCCTACGAGCAGTACTTC. This translates into CSAGSDSGAPYEQYF.

This clonotype was observed a few times. The chain has TRBV29-1 and TRBJ1-2; no firm D call. The V end was cut by 6 bases, the J end by 4 bases, with 18 bases between. This CDR3 has 14 residues. Germline CDR1 and CDR2: SQVTM and ANQGSEA. The CDR3 region has the DNA TGCAGCGTCCAGGACGTCGGGATTACCTATGGCTACACCTTC. Translated, it gives CSVQDVGITYGYTF.

The chain carries TRBV29-1 and TRBJ2-1; D gene unclear. V was pared by 4 bases and J by 0 bases, with 10 bases between. Germline CDR1 reads SQVTM; CDR2 reads ANQGSEA. This CDR3 region has 14 residues. As DNA, the CDR3 is TGCAGCGTTGTTCGCCCGAGCTCCTACAATGAGCAGTTCTTC. As protein: CSVVRPSSYNEQFF.